Listed below are T cell receptor beta chains from one sample, sequenced in a study of T-cell memory formation after mild COVID-19. TCRdb re-called the 5' RACE reads through MiXCR, storing one row per CDR3 protein. The sample contains about 430,000 distinct CDR3 sequences, 20% to 25% of which appear only once. Sequenced: PBMCs or a T cell subset sorted from them (not recorded which). The receptors were gathered from an adult woman who had mild COVID-19 (a few samples of this study predate the infection). Cell type and time point are not known. Both conserved end residues are part of each CDR3. The order of the fields is CDR3 protein, CDR3 DNA, D gene, V gene, clone size, J gene. The D gene is left open where the match is weak. Expanded clones are given a class, and other clones once, few, many or no size at all.

CDR3: CATSDLTFELAGTDTQYF
DNA: TGTGCCACCAGTGATTTGACTTTCGAGCTAGCGGGCACAGATACGCAGTATTTT
D: TRBD2
V: TRBV24-1
size: -
J: TRBJ2-3

CDR3: CASSRGDTGELFF
DNA: TGTGCCAGCTCGAGGGGCGACACCGGGGAGCTGTTTTTT
D: -
V: TRBV2
size: -
J: TRBJ2-2

CDR3: CASSYSRFDDNQPQHF
DNA: TGTGCCAGCAGTTACTCTAGGTTCGATGACAATCAGCCCCAGCATTTT
D: -
V: TRBV6-5
size: -
J: TRBJ1-5

CDR3: CASSQGFRNTEAFF
DNA: TGCGCCAGCAGCCAGGGGTTCCGCAACACTGAAGCTTTCTTT
D: -
V: TRBV4-3
size: -
J: TRBJ1-1

CDR3: CASSGGLAEITGELFF
DNA: TGTGCCAGCAGCGGGGGACTAGCGGAAATCACCGGGGAGCTGTTTTTT
D: TRBD2
V: TRBV5-6
size: -
J: TRBJ2-2

CDR3: CATSDPGTGETQYF
DNA: TGTGCCACCAGTGATCCCGGGACAGGGGAGACCCAGTACTTC
D: TRBD1
V: TRBV24-1
size: -
J: TRBJ2-5

CDR3: CASSFSIGTNEKLFF
DNA: TGTGCCAGCAGCTTCTCTATTGGGACTAATGAAAAACTGTTTTTT
D: -
V: TRBV5-5
size: -
J: TRBJ1-4

CDR3: CASSGIRGYTF
DNA: TGTGCCAGCAGCGGGATCAGGGGCTACACCTTC
D: -
V: TRBV3-1
size: -
J: TRBJ1-2

CDR3: CASSSLGGTRVYGYTF
DNA: TGTGCCAGCAGCTCCCTGGGGGGAACGAGAGTCTATGGCTACACCTTC
D: -
V: TRBV7-3
size: many
J: TRBJ1-2

CDR3: CASRGLAGAGELFF
DNA: TGCGCCAGCAGAGGACTAGCGGGAGCCGGGGAGCTGTTTTTT
D: TRBD2
V: TRBV4-3
size: many
J: TRBJ2-2

CDR3: CASSYKGETQYF
DNA: TGTGCCAGCAGCTACAAGGGAGAGACCCAGTACTTC
D: -
V: TRBV7-2
size: -
J: TRBJ2-5

CDR3: CASSLNSPGREKLFF
DNA: TGCGCCAGCAGCTTGAATAGTCCCGGGCGGGAAAAACTGTTTTTT
D: -
V: TRBV5-1
size: -
J: TRBJ1-4

CDR3: CASSPPSPDTQYF
DNA: TGTGCCAGCAGCCCCCCGAGCCCAGATACGCAGTATTTT
D: -
V: TRBV6-5
size: few
J: TRBJ2-3

CDR3: CASSSNYEQYF
DNA: TGTGCCAGCAGCTCGAACTACGAGCAGTACTTC
D: -
V: TRBV5-1
size: many
J: TRBJ2-7

CDR3: CASSPEEDTQYF
DNA: TGTGCCAGCAGCCCCGAGGAAGATACGCAGTATTTT
D: -
V: TRBV12-3/TRBV12-4
size: -
J: TRBJ2-3

CDR3: CASSLNRVADTQYF
DNA: TGTGCCAGCAGCTTAAACAGGGTTGCGGATACGCAGTATTTT
D: -
V: TRBV11-2
size: -
J: TRBJ2-3

CDR3: CASSLGTPDAETQYF
DNA: TGTGCCAGCAGCTTAGGGACGCCGGATGCAGAGACCCAGTACTTC
D: -
V: TRBV7-9
size: -
J: TRBJ2-5

CDR3: CASSPGRDTQYF
DNA: TGTGCCAGCAGTCCCGGAAGGGATACGCAGTATTTT
D: -
V: TRBV12-3/TRBV12-4
size: -
J: TRBJ2-3

CDR3: CASSSRQGVVYGYTF
DNA: TGTGCCAGCAGCTCACGACAGGGAGTGGTCTATGGCTACACCTTC
D: TRBD1
V: TRBV4-2
size: -
J: TRBJ1-2

CDR3: CASSLSPYGGPNEQFF
DNA: TGTGCCAGCAGCCTTAGTCCGTACGGGGGGCCCAATGAGCAGTTCTTC
D: -
V: TRBV7-9
size: few
J: TRBJ2-1